Each of the 16 T cell receptor beta chains below was sequenced from the same sample in a study of T cell clones after liver transplantation. The table came from immunoSEQ multiplex PCR; TCRdb's copy has only in-frame clones and leaves some out. Here the sample spans tens of thousands of clones, roughly nine tenths being singletons. The sample consisted of CD4+ T cells from blood, taken before liver transplant. These receptors were taken from a human donor who received a liver transplant.

Here the CDR3 reads CSVATRQETQYF. The CDR3, as DNA: TGCAGCGTTGCGACTAGACAAGAGACCCAGTACTTC. This rearrangement joins TRBV29-1 to TRBJ2-5; D perhaps matches TRBD2 (6 bases). Trimming left V 4 bases short and J 2 bases short, with 8 bases between. The CDR3 covers 12 residues. CDR1 is SQVTM and CDR2 is ANQGSEA in the germline V gene.

This clone has only one observation. The J gene is TRBJ2-2, the V gene TRBV5-4, with TRBD2 as a possible D gene (6 bases). CDR1 and CDR2 from the germline V gene are SGHNT and YYREEE (reference sequence). CDR3 length: 18 amino acids. Trimming took off 4 bases at V and 2 bases at J, with 21 bases between the two ends. The CDR3 DNA is TGTGCCAGCAGCACGGAGAGGGGACTTCAGTCCAACACCGGGGAGCTGTTTTTT. Its protein product is CASSTERGLQSNTGELFF. Based on the CDR3 plus reference TRBV5-4 and TRBJ2-2, the full variable domain is ETGVTQSPTHLIKTRGQQVTLRCSSQSGHNTVSWYQQALGQGPQFIFQYYREEENGRGNFPPRFSGLQFPNYSSELNVNALELDDSALYLCASSTERGLQSNTGELFFGEGSRLTVL.

The V gene is TRBV7-3, the J gene TRBJ1-1, with 10 bases identical to TRBD1. Per germline, CDR1 SGHTA and CDR2 FQGTGA. The junction had 2 bases not matched to a gene; V was cut back by 3 bases and J by 1 base. This CDR3 has 15 residues. In DNA form, the CDR3 reads TGTGCCAGCAGCTTTGGGACAGGGGCGAACACTGAAGCTTTCTTT. This translates into CASSFGTGANTEAFF.

The rearrangement uses TRBV19 and TRBJ2-2; no reliable D call. The V end was cut by 10 bases, the J end by 5 bases, with 14 bases between. Per the germline V gene, CDR1 is LNHDA and CDR2 is SQIVND (reference sequence). The CDR3 has 13 amino acids. For the CDR3, the DNA is TGTGCCATTCGTGTGACGCAAACCGGGGAGCTGTTTTTT. Residues: CAIRVTQTGELFF.

The chain uses TRBV5-1 and TRBJ2-2; D perhaps matches TRBD2 (5 bases). V lost 1 base to trimming and J lost 5 bases, with 12 bases between them. CDR3 length: 15 amino acids. Germline V lookup: CDR1 SGHRS, CDR2 YFSETQ. The CDR3 sequence: CASSLQFPGTGELFF. CDR3 nucleotides: TGCGCCAGCAGCTTGCAGTTTCCGGGGACCGGGGAGCTGTTTTTT.

The V call is TRBV7-2, the J call TRBJ2-7; possibly TRBD2 for D (5 bases). V lost 2 bases to trimming and J lost 6 bases, with 11 bases between them. CDR1 and CDR2 from the germline V gene are SGHTA and FQGNSA. CDR3 length: 13 residues. The CDR3 coding sequence is TGTGCCAGCAGCTTAATGAGGGCAGGCGAGCAGTACTTC. Translation gives CASSLMRAGEQYF.

This clone was picked up a small number of times. The chain carries TRBV2 and TRBJ1-1, with 9 bases that match TRBD1. The trim removed 7 bases at V and 10 bases at J, leaving 4 bases unmatched. The length of the CDR3 is 11 residues. Looked up from germline, CDR1 is SNHLY and CDR2 is FYNNEI. The CDR3 is CASKDRGLAFF. As DNA, the CDR3 is TGTGCCAGCAAGGACAGGGGACTAGCTTTCTTT.

The V and J genes are TRBV5-1 and TRBJ1-4; D uncertain. This CDR3 contains 14 residues. Trimming stripped 4 bases from V and 8 bases from J, with 15 bases between. CDR1 is SGHRS, CDR2 YFSETQ, per germline. The CDR3 region has the DNA TGCGCCAGCAGCCTCGGACTAGATACGGAAAAACTGTTTTTT. Protein product: CASSLGLDTEKLFF.

DNA for the CDR3: TGTGCCAGCAGCCCCACAGGGGGAGGTTATGGAGAGACCCAGTACTTC. The encoded protein is CASSPTGGGYGETQYF. The genes are TRBV11-2 and TRBJ2-5; 8 positions match TRBD1. Trimming cost V 5 bases and J 4 bases; bases outside gene matches: 12. Germline CDR1 is SGHAT and CDR2 is FQNNGV. This CDR3 contains 16 residues.

This clone was picked up one time. The V call is TRBV4-2, the J call TRBJ2-5, with 10 bases lining up with TRBD2. Germline values: CDR1 LGHNA, CDR2 YNFKEQ. V lost 2 bases and J lost 5; bases outside the gene matches: 14. The CDR3 extends over 18 amino acids. The CDR3 DNA follows: TGTGCCAGCAGCCAAACTCAAGCGTCTAGCGGGAGAGGGGAGACCCAGTACTTC. It codes for CASSQTQASSGRGETQYF.

The chain is built from TRBV7-3 and TRBJ2-1; possibly TRBD2 for D (5 bases). CDR1 is SGHTA and CDR2 is FQGTGA in the germline V gene. The CDR3 is 13 residues long. The ends were cut back, 4 bases at V and 4 bases at J, with 8 bases in the middle. The CDR3 sequence is CASSSGLYNEQFF. CDR3 DNA: TGTGCCAGCAGCTCCGGACTGTACAATGAGCAGTTCTTC. Variable domain in full (rest from reference TRBV7-3 and TRBJ2-1): GAGVSQTPSNKVTEKGKYVELRCDPISGHTALYWYRQSLGQGPEFLIYFQGTGAADDSGLPNDRFFAVRPEGSVSTLKIQRTERGDSAVYLCASSSGLYNEQFFGPGTRLTVL.

The chain joins TRBV15 to TRBJ2-3, with 14 bases that match TRBD2. Unmatched junction bases numbered 10, after V lost 2 bases and J lost 6 bases. Germline V CDR1 and CDR2: LNHNV, YYDKDF (reference sequence). This CDR3 contains 18 residues. The CDR3 nucleotides read TGTGCCACCAGCAGACTTTTCGGGACTAGCGGGAGATACGATACGCAGTATTTT. Amino acid sequence: CATSRLFGTSGRYDTQYF.

V gene TRBV7-2 combines with J gene TRBJ2-1; 9 positions agree with TRBD2. V was pared by 3 bases and J by 0 bases, with 9 bases of the junction left unmatched. CDR3 length: 18 amino acids. Germline loops: CDR1 SGHTA, CDR2 FQGNSA. The CDR3 is CASSLRPWREGSYNEQFF. Here the CDR3 DNA reads TGTGCCAGCAGCTTGAGGCCTTGGCGGGAGGGCTCCTACAATGAGCAGTTCTTC.

The chain joins TRBV6-1 to TRBJ2-5; 7 bases agree with TRBD2. TRBJ2-7 explains the end of the DNA better; the J call may be wrong. Per germline, CDR1 MNHNS and CDR2 SASEGT. The CDR3 spans 14 residues. This CDR3 reads CASSGGGSRYEQYF. The CDR3 DNA reads as TGTGCCAGCAGTGGTGGCGGGAGCCGCTACGAGCAGTACTTC.

The genes are TRBV28 and TRBJ1-2, with 7 bases matching TRBD1. Per the germline V gene, CDR1 is MDHEN and CDR2 is SYDVKM. V lost 6 bases, J lost 7 bases, and 5 bases stayed unmatched. This CDR3 is built from 12 residues. CDR3 in amino acids: CASSQGGRGYTF. For the CDR3, the DNA is TGTGCCAGCAGCCAAGGGGGCCGTGGCTACACCTTC.

The chain uses TRBV7-9 and TRBJ2-3; D not resolved. This CDR3 contains 15 residues. The ends were cut back, 5 bases at V and 0 bases at J, with 12 bases in the middle. CDR1 and CDR2 (germline): SEHNR, FQNEAQ (reference sequence). CDR3 region: CASSRVLLSTDTQYF. The CDR3 DNA is TGTGCCAGCAGCCGAGTACTACTTAGCACAGATACGCAGTATTTT.